This T cell receptor (beta chain) was recovered during a study of T cell responses to AZD1222 COVID-19 vaccine. Background on the study: Second doses at about 4 or about 12 weeks were pooled.

The protocol was immunoSEQ multiplex PCR, while the TCRdb copy is restricted to in-frame clones and leaves out a portion. The sample lists some 120,000 clones, approximately 87% occurring once. This CDR3 has 13 residues. V lost 6 bases and J 4 bases, leaving 12 bases between the germline ends. Germline-derived CDR1 and CDR2 are SGHVS and FNYEAQ. To note about this clone: As yet, its antigen is unknown.

Study observations and caveats: Only a handful of AZD1222 recipients tested seropositive at baseline. There were vaccine-associated CD4 TCRs across spike, dominant at 160-218 and 743-854. Donors were chiefly white British, with a greater number of females, and clonal diversity was perhaps underestimated.

The material sequenced was peripheral blood, taken on day 0 of AZD1222 vaccination. The chain combines TRBV7-6 with TRBJ1-1; D gene ambiguous. The sequence came from an adult in good health. CDR3 nucleotide sequence: TGTGCCAGCAGTTCAACGGACGTCACTGAAGCTTTCTTT. This translates into CASSSTDVTEAFF.